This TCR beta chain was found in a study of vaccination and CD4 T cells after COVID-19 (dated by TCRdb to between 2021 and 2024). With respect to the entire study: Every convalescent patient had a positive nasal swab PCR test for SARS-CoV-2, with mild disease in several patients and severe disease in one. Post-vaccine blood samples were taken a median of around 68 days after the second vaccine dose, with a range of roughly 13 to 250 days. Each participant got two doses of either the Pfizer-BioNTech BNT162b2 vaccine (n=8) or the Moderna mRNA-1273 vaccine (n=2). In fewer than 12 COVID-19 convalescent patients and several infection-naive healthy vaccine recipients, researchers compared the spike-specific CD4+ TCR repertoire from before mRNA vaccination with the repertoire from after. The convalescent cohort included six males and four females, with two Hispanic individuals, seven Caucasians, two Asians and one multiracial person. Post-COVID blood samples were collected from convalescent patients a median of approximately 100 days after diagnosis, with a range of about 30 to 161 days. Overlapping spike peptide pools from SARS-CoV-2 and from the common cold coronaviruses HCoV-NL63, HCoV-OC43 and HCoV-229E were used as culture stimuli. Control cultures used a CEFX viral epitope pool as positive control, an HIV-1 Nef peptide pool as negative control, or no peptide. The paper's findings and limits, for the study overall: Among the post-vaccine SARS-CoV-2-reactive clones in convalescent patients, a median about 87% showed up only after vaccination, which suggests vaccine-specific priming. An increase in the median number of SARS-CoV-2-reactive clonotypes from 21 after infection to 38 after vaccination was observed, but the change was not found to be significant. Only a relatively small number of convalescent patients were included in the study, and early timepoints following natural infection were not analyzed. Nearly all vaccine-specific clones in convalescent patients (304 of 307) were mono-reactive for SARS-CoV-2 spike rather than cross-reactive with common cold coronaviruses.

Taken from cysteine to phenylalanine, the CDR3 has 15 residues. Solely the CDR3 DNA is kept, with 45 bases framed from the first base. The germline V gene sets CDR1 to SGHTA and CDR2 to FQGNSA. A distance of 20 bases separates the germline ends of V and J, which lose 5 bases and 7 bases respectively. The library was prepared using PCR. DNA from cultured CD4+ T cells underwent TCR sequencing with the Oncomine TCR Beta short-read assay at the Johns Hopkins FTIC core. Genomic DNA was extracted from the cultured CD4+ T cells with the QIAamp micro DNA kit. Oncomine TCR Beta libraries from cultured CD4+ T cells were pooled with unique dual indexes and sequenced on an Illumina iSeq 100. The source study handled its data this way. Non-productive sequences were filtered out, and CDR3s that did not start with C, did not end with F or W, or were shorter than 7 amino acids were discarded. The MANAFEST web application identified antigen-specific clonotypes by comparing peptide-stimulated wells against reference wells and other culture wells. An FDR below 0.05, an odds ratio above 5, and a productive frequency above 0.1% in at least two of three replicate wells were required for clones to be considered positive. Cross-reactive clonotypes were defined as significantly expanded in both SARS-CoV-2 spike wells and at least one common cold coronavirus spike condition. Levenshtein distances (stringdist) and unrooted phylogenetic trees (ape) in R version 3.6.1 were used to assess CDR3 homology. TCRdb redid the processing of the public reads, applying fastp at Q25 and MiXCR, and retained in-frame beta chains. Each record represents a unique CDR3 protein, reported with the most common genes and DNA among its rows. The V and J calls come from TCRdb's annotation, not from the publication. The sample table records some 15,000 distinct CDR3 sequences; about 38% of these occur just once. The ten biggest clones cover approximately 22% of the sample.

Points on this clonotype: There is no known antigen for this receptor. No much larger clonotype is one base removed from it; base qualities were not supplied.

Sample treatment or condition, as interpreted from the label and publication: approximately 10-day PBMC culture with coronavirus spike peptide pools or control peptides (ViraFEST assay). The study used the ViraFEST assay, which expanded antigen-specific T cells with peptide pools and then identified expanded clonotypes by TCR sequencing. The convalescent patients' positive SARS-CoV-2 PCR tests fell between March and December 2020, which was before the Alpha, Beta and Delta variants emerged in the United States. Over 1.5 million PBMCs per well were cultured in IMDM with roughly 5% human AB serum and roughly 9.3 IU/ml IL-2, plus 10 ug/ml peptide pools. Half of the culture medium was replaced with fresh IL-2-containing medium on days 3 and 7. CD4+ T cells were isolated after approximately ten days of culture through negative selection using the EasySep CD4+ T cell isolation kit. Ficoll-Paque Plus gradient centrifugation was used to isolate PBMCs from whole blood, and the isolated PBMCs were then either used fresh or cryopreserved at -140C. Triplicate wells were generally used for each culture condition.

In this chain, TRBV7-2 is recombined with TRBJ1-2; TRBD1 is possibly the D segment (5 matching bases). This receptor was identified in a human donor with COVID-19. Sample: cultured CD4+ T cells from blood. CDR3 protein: CASSTHGSGLTGYTF. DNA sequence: TGTGCCAGCAGCACCCACGGTTCAGGGCTGACTGGCTACACCTTC.